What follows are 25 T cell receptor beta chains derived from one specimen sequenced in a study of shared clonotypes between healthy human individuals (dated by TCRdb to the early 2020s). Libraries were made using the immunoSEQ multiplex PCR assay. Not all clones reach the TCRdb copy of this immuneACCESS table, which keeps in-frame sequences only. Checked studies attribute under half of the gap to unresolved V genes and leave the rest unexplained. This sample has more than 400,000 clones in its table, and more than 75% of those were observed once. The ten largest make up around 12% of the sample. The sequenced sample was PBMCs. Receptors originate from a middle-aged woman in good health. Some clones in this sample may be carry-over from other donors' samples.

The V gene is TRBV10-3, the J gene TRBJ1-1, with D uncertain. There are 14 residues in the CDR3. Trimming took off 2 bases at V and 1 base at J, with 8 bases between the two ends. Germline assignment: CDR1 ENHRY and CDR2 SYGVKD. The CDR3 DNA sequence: TGTGCCATCAGTGAGAACCCACAGAACACTGAAGCTTTCTTT. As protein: CAISENPQNTEAFF.

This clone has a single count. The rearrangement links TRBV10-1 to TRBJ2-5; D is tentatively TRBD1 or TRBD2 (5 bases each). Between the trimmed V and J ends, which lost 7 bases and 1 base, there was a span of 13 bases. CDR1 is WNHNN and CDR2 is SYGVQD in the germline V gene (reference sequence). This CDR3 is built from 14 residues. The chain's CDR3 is CASTWGGPQETQYF. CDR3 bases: TGCGCCAGCACCTGGGGCGGGCCCCAAGAGACCCAGTACTTC.

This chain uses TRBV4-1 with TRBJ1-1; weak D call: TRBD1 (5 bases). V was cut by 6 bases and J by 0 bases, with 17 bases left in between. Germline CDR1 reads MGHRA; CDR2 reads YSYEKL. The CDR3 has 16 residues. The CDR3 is CASRKGAGRMNTEAFF. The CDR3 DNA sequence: TGCGCCAGCAGAAAAGGGGCAGGGCGCATGAACACTGAAGCTTTCTTT.

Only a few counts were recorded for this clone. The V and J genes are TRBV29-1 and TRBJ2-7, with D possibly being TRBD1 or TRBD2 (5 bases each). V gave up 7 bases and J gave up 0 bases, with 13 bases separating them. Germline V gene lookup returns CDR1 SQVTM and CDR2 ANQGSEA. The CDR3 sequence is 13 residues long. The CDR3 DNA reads TGCAGCGCCGGGGCAGGGCCCTCCTACGAGCAGTACTTC. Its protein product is CSAGAGPSYEQYF.

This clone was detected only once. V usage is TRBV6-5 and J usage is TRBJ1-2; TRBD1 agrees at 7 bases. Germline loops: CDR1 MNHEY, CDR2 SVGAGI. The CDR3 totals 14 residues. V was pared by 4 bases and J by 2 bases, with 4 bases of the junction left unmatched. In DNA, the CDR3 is TGTGCCAGCAGTTCAGGACAGGCCAACTATGGCTACACCTTC. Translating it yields CASSSGQANYGYTF.

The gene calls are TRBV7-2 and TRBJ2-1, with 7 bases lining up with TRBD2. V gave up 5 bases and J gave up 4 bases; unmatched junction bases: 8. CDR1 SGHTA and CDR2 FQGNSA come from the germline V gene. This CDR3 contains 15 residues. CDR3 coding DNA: TGTGCCAGCAGCCGAGCGGGATTGGGATACAATGAGCAGTTCTTC. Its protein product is CASSRAGLGYNEQFF.

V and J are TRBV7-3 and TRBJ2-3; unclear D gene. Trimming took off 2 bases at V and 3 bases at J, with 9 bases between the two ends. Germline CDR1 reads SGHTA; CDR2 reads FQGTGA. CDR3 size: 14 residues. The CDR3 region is CASSLFPDTDTQYF. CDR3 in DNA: TGTGCCAGCAGCTTATTTCCGGATACAGATACGCAGTATTTT.

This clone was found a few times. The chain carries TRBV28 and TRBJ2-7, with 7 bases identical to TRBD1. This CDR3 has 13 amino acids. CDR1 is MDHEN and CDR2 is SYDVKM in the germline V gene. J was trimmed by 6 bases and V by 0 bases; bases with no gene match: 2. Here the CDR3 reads CASSLWRGREQYF. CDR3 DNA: TGTGCCAGCAGTTTATGGAGGGGGCGCGAGCAGTACTTC.

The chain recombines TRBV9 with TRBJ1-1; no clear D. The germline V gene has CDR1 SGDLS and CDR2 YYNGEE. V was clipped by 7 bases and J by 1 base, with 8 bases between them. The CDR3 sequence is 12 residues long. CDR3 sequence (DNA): TGTGCCAGCTCCCAGTCGAACACTGAAGCTTTCTTT. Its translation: CASSQSNTEAFF.

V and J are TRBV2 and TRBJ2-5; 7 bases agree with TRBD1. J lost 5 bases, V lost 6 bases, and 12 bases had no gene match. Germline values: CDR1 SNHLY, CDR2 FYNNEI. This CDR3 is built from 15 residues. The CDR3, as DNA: TGTGCCAGCAGGGCCCCAGGGGGTGGTGTTGAGACCCAGTACTTC. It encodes CASRAPGGGVETQYF.

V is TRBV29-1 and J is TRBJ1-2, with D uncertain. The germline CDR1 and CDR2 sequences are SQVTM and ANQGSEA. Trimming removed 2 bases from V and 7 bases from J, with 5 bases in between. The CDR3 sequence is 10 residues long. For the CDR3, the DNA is TGCAGCGTTGAATGGGCTGGCTACACCTTC. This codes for CSVEWAGYTF.

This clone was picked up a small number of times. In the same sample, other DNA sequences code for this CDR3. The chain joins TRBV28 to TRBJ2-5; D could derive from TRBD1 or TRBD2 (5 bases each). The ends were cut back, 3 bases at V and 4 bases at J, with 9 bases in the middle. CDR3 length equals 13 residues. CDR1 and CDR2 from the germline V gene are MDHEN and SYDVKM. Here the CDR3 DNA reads TGTGCCAGCAGTTTGAGGGGTGTAGAGACCCAGTACTTC. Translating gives CASSLRGVETQYF.

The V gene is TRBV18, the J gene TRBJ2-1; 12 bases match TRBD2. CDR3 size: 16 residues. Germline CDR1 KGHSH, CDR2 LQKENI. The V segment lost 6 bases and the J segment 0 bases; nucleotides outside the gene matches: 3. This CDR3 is CASSGLAGSSYNEQFF. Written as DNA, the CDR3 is TGTGCCAGCTCGGGACTAGCGGGTAGCTCCTACAATGAGCAGTTCTTC.

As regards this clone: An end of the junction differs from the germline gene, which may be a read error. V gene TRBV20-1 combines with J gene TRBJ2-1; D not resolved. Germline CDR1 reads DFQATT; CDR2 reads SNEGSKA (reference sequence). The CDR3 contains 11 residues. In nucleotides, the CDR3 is TGCAGTGCTAGGTTTTACATTGAGCAGTTCTTC. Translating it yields CSARFYIEQFF.

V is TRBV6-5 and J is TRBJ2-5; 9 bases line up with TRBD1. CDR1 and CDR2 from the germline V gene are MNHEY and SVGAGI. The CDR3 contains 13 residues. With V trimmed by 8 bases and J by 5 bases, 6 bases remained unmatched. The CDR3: CASLTGGAETQYF. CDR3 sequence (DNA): TGTGCCAGCCTCACAGGGGGCGCGGAGACCCAGTACTTC.

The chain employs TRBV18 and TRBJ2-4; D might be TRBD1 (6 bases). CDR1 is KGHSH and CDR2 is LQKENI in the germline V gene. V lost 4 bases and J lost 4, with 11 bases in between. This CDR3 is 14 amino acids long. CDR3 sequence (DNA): TGTGCCAGCTCACTATCGACAGGAAAAAACATTCAGTACTTC. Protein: CASSLSTGKNIQYF.

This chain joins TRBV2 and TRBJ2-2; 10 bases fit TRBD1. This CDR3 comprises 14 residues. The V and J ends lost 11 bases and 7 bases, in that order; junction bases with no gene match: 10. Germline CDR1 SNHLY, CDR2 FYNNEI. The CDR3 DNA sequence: TGTGCCGACTCCGGGACAGGGGTCGGCGGGGAGCTGTTTTTT. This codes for CADSGTGVGGELFF.

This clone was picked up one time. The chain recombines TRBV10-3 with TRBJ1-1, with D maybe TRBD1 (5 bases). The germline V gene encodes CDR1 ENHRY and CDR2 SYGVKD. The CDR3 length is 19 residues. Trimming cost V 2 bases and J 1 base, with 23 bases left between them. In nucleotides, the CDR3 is TGTGCCATCAGTGAGGGTTTTGGGGGACTTGGAGAAAGGAACACTGAAGCTTTCTTT. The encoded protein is CAISEGFGGLGERNTEAFF.

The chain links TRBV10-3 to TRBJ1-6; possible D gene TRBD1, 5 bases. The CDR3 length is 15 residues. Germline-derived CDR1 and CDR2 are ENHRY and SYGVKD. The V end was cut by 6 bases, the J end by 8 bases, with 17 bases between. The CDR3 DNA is TGTGCCATCAGGTCCACCGGGACCGTGGATTCACCCCTCCACTTT. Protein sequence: CAIRSTGTVDSPLHF.

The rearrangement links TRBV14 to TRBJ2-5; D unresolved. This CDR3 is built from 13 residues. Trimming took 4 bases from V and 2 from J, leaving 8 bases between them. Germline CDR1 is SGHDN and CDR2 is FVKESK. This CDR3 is CASSLLVQETQYF. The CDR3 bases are TGTGCCAGCAGCCTGTTGGTGCAAGAGACCCAGTACTTC.

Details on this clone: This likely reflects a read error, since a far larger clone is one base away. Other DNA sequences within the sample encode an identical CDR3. The CDR3 region has the DNA TGTGCCAGCAGCCCTCGGACTAGTGGGAGGAATGAGCAGTTCTTC. Its protein is CASSPRTSGRNEQFF. The chain joins TRBV7-9 to TRBJ2-1, with TRBD2 identical over 7 bases. From germline, CDR1 is SEHNR and CDR2 FQNEAQ (reference sequence). After removal of 5 bases from V and 7 bases from J, the junction contained 11 bases not matched to a gene. The CDR3 runs to 15 residues.

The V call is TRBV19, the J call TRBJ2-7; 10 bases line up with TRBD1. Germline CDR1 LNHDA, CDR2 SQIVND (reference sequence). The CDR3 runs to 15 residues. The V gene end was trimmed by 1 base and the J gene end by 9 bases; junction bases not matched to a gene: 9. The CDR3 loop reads CASSIALDRGLVQYF. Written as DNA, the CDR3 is TGTGCCAGTAGTATAGCTCTCGACAGGGGGCTAGTGCAGTACTTC.

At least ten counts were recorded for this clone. The CDR3 region is CSAGGLHDEQYF. CDR3 DNA: TGCAGCGCGGGGGGGCTACACGACGAGCAGTACTTC. The rearrangement uses TRBV29-1 and TRBJ2-7; 8 bases fit TRBD2. V trimming: 7 bases; J trimming: 5 bases; junction bases outside the gene matches: 7. CDR1 and CDR2 from the germline V gene are SQVTM and ANQGSEA. This CDR3 spans 12 amino acids.

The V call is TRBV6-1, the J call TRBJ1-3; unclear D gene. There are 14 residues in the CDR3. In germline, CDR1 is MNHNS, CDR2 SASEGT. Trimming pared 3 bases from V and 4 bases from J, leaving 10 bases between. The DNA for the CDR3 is TGTGCCAGCAGTGATTGGGAAAACGGAAACACCATATATTTT. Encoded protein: CASSDWENGNTIYF.

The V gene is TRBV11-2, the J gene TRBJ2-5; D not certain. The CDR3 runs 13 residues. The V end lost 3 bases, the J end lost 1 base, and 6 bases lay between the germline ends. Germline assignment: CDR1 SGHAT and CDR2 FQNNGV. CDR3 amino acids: CASSFGPQETQYF. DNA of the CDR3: TGTGCCAGCAGCTTCGGACCCCAAGAGACCCAGTACTTC.